This entry concerns a single TCR beta chain. Antigen specificity is unknown. The germline CDR1 and CDR2 sequences are MNHEY and SVGAGI. CDR3 size: 12 residues. The ends were cut back, 8 bases at V and 3 bases at J, with 7 bases in the middle. These data originate in a study of cytomegalovirus exposure and HLA in healthy donors. Researchers ran the PCR with 60 Vbeta and 13 Jbeta primers. Some clones are missing from TCRdb's copy, which holds only in-frame ones; the method was immunoSEQ multiplex PCR. The table records some 140,000 clones, around 80% of them present only once. Study-wide results and caveats: Earlier findings revealed that most TCR beta V segments proved productive either about 90% or about 30% of the time.

The sequence was collected from a woman in her forties or fifties in good health and CMV-seropositive. The chain employs TRBV6-5 and TRBJ2-2, with a possible D match to TRBD1 (5 bases). The sequenced sample was PBMCs. DNA for the CDR3: TGTGCCAGCGGGGCGGACACCGGGGAGCTGTTTTTT. It encodes CASGADTGELFF.